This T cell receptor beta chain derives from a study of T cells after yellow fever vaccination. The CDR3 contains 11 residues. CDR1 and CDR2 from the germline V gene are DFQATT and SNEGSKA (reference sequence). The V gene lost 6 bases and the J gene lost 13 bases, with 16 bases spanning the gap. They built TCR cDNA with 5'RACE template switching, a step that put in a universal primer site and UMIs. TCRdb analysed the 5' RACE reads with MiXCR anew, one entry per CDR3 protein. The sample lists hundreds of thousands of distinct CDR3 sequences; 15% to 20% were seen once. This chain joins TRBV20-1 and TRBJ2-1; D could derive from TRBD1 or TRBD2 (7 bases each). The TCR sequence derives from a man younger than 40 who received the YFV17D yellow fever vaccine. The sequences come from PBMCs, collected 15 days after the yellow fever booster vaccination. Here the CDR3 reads CSAPRGGEQFF. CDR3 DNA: TGCAGTGCCCCCAGGGGGGGTGAACAGTTCTTC.